These T cell receptor beta chains were read from a single sample in a study of blood T cells in healthy people across ages. One entry per CDR3 protein, called by TCRdb with MiXCR from the 5' RACE reads. The table includes approximately 680,000 distinct CDR3 sequences, roughly 30% detected once. Sequenced material: blood. Receptors originate from an elderly woman in good health. Both conserved end residues are part of each CDR3. Each record gives: CDR3 DNA, CDR3 protein, V gene, J gene, D gene, clone size. A D gene is named only where the DNA matches it firmly. Some rows mark clone size as missing; the rest say once, few, many or name a class of expanded clone.

DNA: TGCAGCGTTGAAGATCGGTCCGGGGGCGAGCAGTACTTC; CDR3: CSVEDRSGGEQYF; V: TRBV29-1; J: TRBJ2-7; D: .; size: .
DNA: TGTGCCAGCGCCGGGGGACAGGGGATGACAGATACGCAGTATTTT; CDR3: CASAGGQGMTDTQYF; V: TRBV19; J: TRBJ2-3; D: TRBD1; size: few
DNA: TGCAGTGCTTCGACCGGGGCCAAAAATGAAAAACTGTTTTTT; CDR3: CSASTGAKNEKLFF; V: TRBV20-1; J: TRBJ1-4; D: .; size: many
DNA: TGTGCCAACAGCTTCAACCAGGGATTTCAAGAGACCCAGTACTTC; CDR3: CANSFNQGFQETQYF; V: TRBV7-6; J: TRBJ2-5; D: .; size: few
DNA: TGTGCCAGCAGCTTAGGCGCTAGCGGGGGCACCGGGGAGCTGTTTTTT; CDR3: CASSLGASGGTGELFF; V: TRBV7-6; J: TRBJ2-2; D: TRBD2; size: many
DNA: TGTGCCAGCAGCTCTTCCCGCTTAGGACAGGGAGGCCTCGGGAAACTGTTTTTT; CDR3: CASSSSRLGQGGLGKLFF; V: TRBV7-2; J: TRBJ1-4; D: TRBD1; size: .
DNA: TGTGCCAGCAGACGGGACAACAACTACGAGCAGTACTTC; CDR3: CASRRDNNYEQYF; V: TRBV2; J: TRBJ2-7; D: .; size: many
DNA: TGCAGTGCTAGTTCTAACAGGGGTTCACCCCTCCACTTT; CDR3: CSASSNRGSPLHF; V: TRBV20-1; J: TRBJ1-6; D: TRBD1; size: many
DNA: TGTGCCAGCAGTTTAACTAGGGTGCATGAAAAACTGTTTTTT; CDR3: CASSLTRVHEKLFF; V: TRBV28; J: TRBJ1-4; D: .; size: .
DNA: TGTGCCAGCAGTTTAGTGACAGAGACTTACAATGAGCAGTTCTTC; CDR3: CASSLVTETYNEQFF; V: TRBV12-3/TRBV12-4; J: TRBJ2-1; D: .; size: few
DNA: TGCGCCAGCAGCGAGGGACAGCCCACCGGGGAGCTGTTTTTT; CDR3: CASSEGQPTGELFF; V: TRBV5-1; J: TRBJ2-2; D: TRBD1; size: few
DNA: TGCGCCAGCAGCCCGGCCGTTGGGACTTCCTACGAGCAGTACTTC; CDR3: CASSPAVGTSYEQYF; V: TRBV5-1; J: TRBJ2-7; D: .; size: .
DNA: TGTGCCAGCAGCCCCCGAGAGGGCGGCACGAACACTGAAGCTTTCTTT; CDR3: CASSPREGGTNTEAFF; V: TRBV9; J: TRBJ1-1; D: .; size: many
DNA: TGTGCCAGCAGTTACTCGATGGGCAGTCCAGGACCCCAAGAGACCCAGTACTTC; CDR3: CASSYSMGSPGPQETQYF; V: TRBV6-2/TRBV6-3; J: TRBJ2-5; D: .; size: .
DNA: TGTGCCAGCACCTTGGACAGTCTTAATTCACCCCTCCACTTT; CDR3: CASTLDSLNSPLHF; V: TRBV16; J: TRBJ1-6; D: .; size: .
DNA: TGCGCCAGCACCGCCGGATTTGGCGAGCAGTACTTC; CDR3: CASTAGFGEQYF; V: TRBV5-1; J: TRBJ2-7; D: .; size: many
DNA: TGCGCCAGCAGCTGGGCAGGGAATCGGGCTGAAGCTTTCTTT; CDR3: CASSWAGNRAEAFF; V: TRBV5-1; J: TRBJ1-1; D: .; size: .
DNA: TGTGCCAGCAGTCGGCGGACAGGGACGACGTTGGGGAAGGACACTGAAGCTTTCTTT; CDR3: CASSRRTGTTLGKDTEAFF; V: TRBV3-1; J: TRBJ1-1; D: TRBD1; size: few
DNA: TGCGCCAGCAGCTTGGACAAGAAAAGCACAGATACGCAGTATTTT; CDR3: CASSLDKKSTDTQYF; V: TRBV5-1; J: TRBJ2-3; D: .; size: many
DNA: TGTGCCAGCAGTGAAACTAGCGGGGGGGAGACCCAGTACTTC; CDR3: CASSETSGGETQYF; V: TRBV2; J: TRBJ2-5; D: TRBD2; size: .
DNA: TGTGCCAGCAGTCCCCTTAGAGGGACTCGGGGCTACACCTTC; CDR3: CASSPLRGTRGYTF; V: TRBV28; J: TRBJ1-2; D: .; size: .
DNA: TGCGCCAGCAGCTTGGCGGTTGGAGCGGCCGGGGAGCTGTTTTTT; CDR3: CASSLAVGAAGELFF; V: TRBV5-1; J: TRBJ2-2; D: .; size: .
DNA: TGCAGTGCTAGAGATTTTACGGGTTACGAGCAGTACTTC; CDR3: CSARDFTGYEQYF; V: TRBV20-1; J: TRBJ2-7; D: .; size: .
DNA: TGCGCCAGCAGCTTGGATTTAGGGGTCAACATTCAGTACTTC; CDR3: CASSLDLGVNIQYF; V: TRBV5-1; J: TRBJ2-4; D: .; size: .
DNA: TGTGCCAGCAGCTTAAGGCCCGAGGGTCAAGGGGGGGGCTACACCTTC; CDR3: CASSLRPEGQGGGYTF; V: TRBV7-3; J: TRBJ1-2; D: .; size: many
DNA: TGTGCCAGCACCCTTACCGATGGAGCTAACTATGGCTACACCTTC; CDR3: CASTLTDGANYGYTF; V: TRBV7-9; J: TRBJ1-2; D: .; size: .
DNA: TGTGCCAGCAGCTCCCCCCGCAGGCACAATGAGCAGTTCTTC; CDR3: CASSSPRRHNEQFF; V: TRBV7-9; J: TRBJ2-1; D: .; size: many
DNA: TGCAGCGCTAGAGATTTAGGGCTAGCGGGGGGTACAACGTCCAAAAACATTCGGTACTTC; CDR3: CSARDLGLAGGTTSKNIRYF; V: TRBV20-1; J: TRBJ2-7; D: TRBD2; size: .
DNA: TGCAGTGCCCGGACTACAGGGCTTTTAAAGACCCAGTACTTC; CDR3: CSARTTGLLKTQYF; V: TRBV20-1; J: TRBJ2-5; D: .; size: many
DNA: TGCAGTGCAAAAGGGACAGGGCCCAGTGGCTACACCTTC; CDR3: CSAKGTGPSGYTF; V: TRBV20-1; J: TRBJ1-2; D: TRBD1; size: .
DNA: TGTGCCAGCAGCTTATTTGAAAGCGGGGGGGCCTACAATGAGCAGTTCTTC; CDR3: CASSLFESGGAYNEQFF; V: TRBV7-3; J: TRBJ2-1; D: TRBD2; size: many
DNA: TGCAGCGTTGAACCGGGGGCTAACGAGCAGTACTTC; CDR3: CSVEPGANEQYF; V: TRBV29-1; J: TRBJ2-7; D: .; size: many
DNA: TGCAGCGCGAAGACAGGGCTCGGTCAGCCCCAGCATTTT; CDR3: CSAKTGLGQPQHF; V: TRBV29-1; J: TRBJ1-5; D: TRBD1; size: .
DNA: TGTGCCATCAGTGACAGGGATAACACTGAAGCTTTCTTT; CDR3: CAISDRDNTEAFF; V: TRBV10-3; J: TRBJ1-1; D: .; size: few
DNA: TGCGCCAGCAGCTTGGCCGCGGCAGGGGGGACTCGGACAGATACGCAGTATTTT; CDR3: CASSLAAAGGTRTDTQYF; V: TRBV5-1; J: TRBJ2-3; D: .; size: many
DNA: TGTGCCAGCAGCCAAGCGACTAGCGGGGGTTACAATGAGCAGTTCTTC; CDR3: CASSQATSGGYNEQFF; V: TRBV4-2; J: TRBJ2-1; D: TRBD2; size: many
DNA: TGTGCCAGCAGTTACTTGACCCAGGACGATGCCGACGAGCAGTACTTC; CDR3: CASSYLTQDDADEQYF; V: TRBV6-2/TRBV6-3; J: TRBJ2-7; D: .; size: many
DNA: TGCAGTGCTAGAGTTGGCCGAGCGGTGACGGCTTTCTTT; CDR3: CSARVGRAVTAFF; V: TRBV20-1; J: TRBJ1-1; D: .; size: many
DNA: TGTGCCACCAGTGACCGAGGCAGCGCTGCTACGCAGTATTTT; CDR3: CATSDRGSAATQYF; V: TRBV24-1; J: TRBJ2-3; D: .; size: many
DNA: TGTGCCAGCAAACTTTTAGGGGGAGCAGATACGCAGTATTTT; CDR3: CASKLLGGADTQYF; V: TRBV6-5; J: TRBJ2-3; D: .; size: many
DNA: TGTGCCGGCCGATATCAAGGGGCTAGAAATCAGCCCCAGCATTTT; CDR3: CAGRYQGARNQPQHF; V: TRBV2; J: TRBJ1-5; D: .; size: once
DNA: TGTGCCAGCGGGCGGGGGGCTGAGCAGTTCTTC; CDR3: CASGRGAEQFF; V: TRBV6-6; J: TRBJ2-1; D: TRBD2; size: many
DNA: TGTGCCAGCACCCCGGGACAGGGTAATGATGAGCAGTTCTTC; CDR3: CASTPGQGNDEQFF; V: TRBV12-3/TRBV12-4; J: TRBJ2-1; D: TRBD1; size: many
DNA: TGCAGTGTCCTCCGGACAGATACGCAGTATTTT; CDR3: CSVLRTDTQYF; V: TRBV20-1; J: TRBJ2-3; D: .; size: many
DNA: TGCGCCAGCAGCCAAGGGACTAACTATGGCTACACCTTC; CDR3: CASSQGTNYGYTF; V: TRBV4-3; J: TRBJ1-2; D: .; size: many
DNA: TGCGCCAGCAGCTTCGAGGACAGGGTTTACACCTTC; CDR3: CASSFEDRVYTF; V: TRBV5-1; J: TRBJ1-2; D: TRBD1; size: many
DNA: TGTGCCAGCAGCCCCCAGACAGGAATGGCCATTCAGTACTTC; CDR3: CASSPQTGMAIQYF; V: TRBV7-2; J: TRBJ2-4; D: .; size: many
DNA: TGCGCCAGCAGCTTGGATCCAGGGGCGCACTATGGCTACACCTTC; CDR3: CASSLDPGAHYGYTF; V: TRBV5-1; J: TRBJ1-2; D: .; size: .
DNA: TGCAGTGCTAGACGAGTGGGGACTACAACTAATGAAAAACTGTTTTTT; CDR3: CSARRVGTTTNEKLFF; V: TRBV20-1; J: TRBJ1-4; D: .; size: few
DNA: TGCGCCAGCAGGGTCCTAGGACAGGTCACAGATACGCAGTATTTT; CDR3: CASRVLGQVTDTQYF; V: TRBV5-1; J: TRBJ2-3; D: TRBD1; size: many
DNA: TGTGCCAGCAGTGAAAGAACCGCGTCCTACAATGAGCAGTTCTTC; CDR3: CASSERTASYNEQFF; V: TRBV6-1; J: TRBJ2-1; D: .; size: many
DNA: TGTGCCAGCAGTGACAGGGGAGGAACTAATGAAAAACTGTTTTTT; CDR3: CASSDRGGTNEKLFF; V: TRBV2; J: TRBJ1-4; D: .; size: .
DNA: TGTGCTAGCAGCACGGGACTAGACAATGAGCAGTTCTTC; CDR3: CASSTGLDNEQFF; V: TRBV7-7; J: TRBJ2-1; D: TRBD2; size: once
DNA: TGTGCCAGTGGCTTACAGGGGGCAAAGACCCAGTACTTC; CDR3: CASGLQGAKTQYF; V: TRBV6-5; J: TRBJ2-5; D: TRBD1; size: .